The rows below give T cell receptor beta chains drawn from one sample of a study of beta chain features in type 1 diabetes. The table came from immunoSEQ multiplex PCR; TCRdb's copy has only in-frame clones and leaves some out. The data show 150,000 to 190,000 clones, with 10% seen just once and approximately 0.46% held by the top ten. Sequencing was performed on central memory CD4+ T cells from blood. These receptors originate from a man aged 30 to 39 with type 1 diabetes. CDR3s include the opening cysteine and the closing phenylalanine or tryptophan.

>TRBV18|TRBJ2-5
CASSLTGLAGMETQYF
>TRBV7-6|TRBJ2-3
CASSTGLAGSGDTQYF
>TRBV28|TRBJ2-7
CASVSGGPYEQYF
>TRBV15|TRBJ2-2
CATSRPGAGRELFF
>TRBV5-1|TRBJ1-1
CASSETGTVNTEAFF
>TRBV15|TRBJ1-4
CATSGPGQGLRLF
>TRBV2|TRBJ2-2
CASSYTGELFF
>TRBV28|TRBJ2-7
CASRSPGGHEQYF
>TRBV7-9|TRBJ2-1
CASSSIAGRRTEQFF
>TRBV7-2|TRBJ2-7
CASSLVRESWNEQYF
>TRBV7-2|TRBJ2-1
CASSLVSGIVYEQFF
>TRBV5-1|TRBJ2-1
CASSLGGLAPQFF
>TRBV5-6|TRBJ2-3
CASSRGQHTTDTQYF
>TRBV30|TRBJ2-5
CAWSGGTPTRETQYF
>TRBV7-9|TRBJ1-2
CASSLGQGFGYTF
>TRBV5-4|TRBJ2-6
CASSLGGVAGANVLTF
>TRBV7-9|TRBJ2-7
CASSRLVGGEYEQYF
>TRBV7-2|TRBJ2-3
CASSLDRAGGTDTQYF
>TRBV30|TRBJ2-3
CAWSVGTGSDTQYF
>TRBV6-5|TRBJ1-2
CASSYGRDNYGYTF
>TRBV9|TRBJ1-2
CASRTAGGNYGYTF
>TRBV7-2|TRBJ2-1
CASSLGSGSSYNEQFF
>TRBV5-1|TRBJ2-5
CASSYGTPEGETQYF
>TRBV29-1|TRBJ1-5
CSVATGNEQPQHF
>TRBV4-2|TRBJ2-7
CASSQDRIEQYF
>TRBV4-1|TRBJ1-5
CASSQGGLRRYSNQPQHF
>TRBV7-2|TRBJ2-3
CASSRWTSGFSTDTQYF
>TRBV7-9|TRBJ2-3
CASSVPTSTDTQYF
>TRBV7-2|TRBJ2-7
CASSTYGRAFEQYF
>TRBV18|TRBJ2-3
CASTRTGHTDTQYF
>TRBV7-9|TRBJ2-4
CASSQPGLGGLLQYF
>TRBV5-1|TRBJ2-1
CASSLSGNEQFF
>TRBV14|TRBJ1-6
CASSPWTENSPLHF
>TRBV9|TRBJ2-7
CASSVGQTYEQYF
>TRBV11-2|TRBJ1-1
CASSLTVRMNTEAFF
>TRBV28|TRBJ2-2
CASSLGSGGTGELFF